This T cell receptor beta chain was captured by sequencing in a study of identical twins. Ten or more counts support this clonotype. Its specificity is not known. Unique molecular identifiers were in the cDNA, with template-switch universal primer binding. Via MiXCR, TCRdb re-called the 5' RACE reads, giving one row per CDR3 protein. Among hundreds of thousands of distinct CDR3 sequences listed, over 8.5% were seen once. Donors were all healthy Caucasians. General study findings and limits: Fewer insertions marked abundant cord blood beta clonotypes; young adult naive trended weakly, memory not at all.

The germline gives CDR1 MNHNS, CDR2 SASEGT. V was clipped by 5 bases and J by 6 bases; unmatched bases: 6. This CDR3 has 14 amino acids. The same sample was also used in a study of yellow fever vaccine responses in identical twins. That paper adds: Twins' vaccine T cell responses were reported to seem partly convergent and partly personalized.

This sequence was found in a woman aged 18-30 years in good health. J is TRBJ1-2 and V is TRBV6-1; 10 bases match TRBD1. Input material: PBMCs. CDR3 nucleotides: TGTGCCAGCAGTCTCGGGACAGGGGTCCATGGCTACACCTTC. Encoded protein: CASSLGTGVHGYTF.